The 26 T cell receptor beta chains below all came from one sample that was sequenced in a study of human T cells and chemical hapten exposure. Each CDR3 protein is one row after TCRdb ran MiXCR on the RACE reads. Of a few hundred thousand distinct CDR3 sequences listed, approximately 5.8% are singletons. As to time point: pre-sensitization, week 0. Described treatment: therapeutic diphenylcyclopropenone sensitization with weekly scalp DPC. The source was whole blood, collected in connection with sensitization to the hapten diphenylcyclopropenone (DPC). The receptors shown here come from a woman younger than 30 with alopecia areata. Some clones in this sample may be carry-over from other donors' samples.

This clonotype was observed many times. This chain uses TRBV20-1 with TRBJ1-5; D possibly corresponds to TRBD1 (5 bases). The length of the CDR3 is 15 residues. From germline, CDR1 is DFQATT and CDR2 SNEGSKA (reference sequence). The ends were cut back, 1 base at V and 5 bases at J, with 15 bases in the middle. The CDR3 reads CSARGPGGVYQPQHF. CDR3 bases: TGCAGTGCTAGAGGACCCGGAGGGGTTTATCAGCCCCAGCATTTT.

The chain links TRBV12-3 or TRBV12-4 to TRBJ2-1, with D tentatively TRBD2 (5 bases). Trimming took off 4 bases at V and 4 bases at J, with 11 bases between the two ends. The CDR3 runs 14 residues. CDR3 sequence: CASSWTGSYNEQFF. CDR3 nucleotide sequence: TGTGCCAGCAGTTGGACGGGGAGTTACAATGAGCAGTTCTTC.

The chain couples TRBV4-2 to TRBJ2-1; TRBD2 matches 15 bases. CDR1 LGHNA and CDR2 YNFKEQ come from the germline V gene. The CDR3 is 17 amino acids. J lost 9 bases, V lost 4 bases, and 10 bases had no gene match. CDR3 nucleotides: TGTGCCAGCAGCCGCGGACTAGCGGGGGGGCCATTTAGTGAGCAGTTCTTC. As protein: CASSRGLAGGPFSEQFF.

This clonotype was found many times. J is TRBJ2-3 and V is TRBV6-2 or TRBV6-3; D remains ambiguous. In germline, CDR1 is MNHEY, CDR2 SVGEGT. Trimming took 2 bases from V and 3 from J, leaving 9 bases between them. The CDR3 sequence is 14 residues long. CDR3 sequence: CASSYGLPTDTQYF. CDR3 nucleotide sequence: TGTGCCAGCAGTTACGGGCTACCTACAGATACGCAGTATTTT.

The chain is built from TRBV28 and TRBJ1-1; no definite D call. Germline CDR1 MDHEN, CDR2 SYDVKM. V was cut by 3 bases and J by 0 bases, with 8 bases left in between. The CDR3 is 14 residues long. The CDR3 nucleotides are TGTGCCAGCAGTTTCCAGGAACTGAACACTGAAGCTTTCTTT. Its protein is CASSFQELNTEAFF. Drawing the rest from reference TRBV28 and TRBJ1-1, the complete variable domain is DVKVTQSSRYLVKRTGEKVFLECVQDMDHENMFWYRQDPGLGLRLIYFSYDVKMKEKGDIPEGYSVSREKKERFSLILESASTNQTSMYLCASSFQELNTEAFFGQGTRLTVV.

The rearrangement uses TRBV6-6 and TRBJ2-2, with 7 positions matching TRBD1. The trim removed 8 bases at V and 4 bases at J, leaving 7 bases unmatched. The length of the CDR3 is 14 residues. Per germline, CDR1 MNHNY and CDR2 SVGAGI (reference sequence). The CDR3 region is CASGYTGVTGELFF. CDR3 coding DNA: TGTGCCAGCGGATATACAGGGGTCACCGGGGAGCTGTTTTTT.

This clonotype showed up just a few times. This chain joins TRBV6-1 and TRBJ2-2; tentative D call: TRBD1 (6 bases). V dropped 6 bases and J dropped 3 bases, with 8 bases sitting between them. Germline V CDR1 and CDR2: MNHNS, SASEGT. This CDR3 contains 13 residues. This chain's CDR3 is CASRTGHTGELFF. The CDR3 bases are TGTGCCAGCAGGACAGGTCACACCGGGGAGCTGTTTTTT.

In its sample, this clonotype was seen many times. The chain is built from TRBV6-5 and TRBJ1-3; D unclear. CDR1 MNHEY and CDR2 SVGAGI come from the germline V gene. The CDR3 extends over 14 amino acids. The germline V and J ends were trimmed by 2 bases and 4 bases, with 9 bases remaining between them. CDR3 coding DNA: TGTGCCAGCAGTTACGCCAGTCCAGGAAACACCATATATTTT. It is translated as CASSYASPGNTIYF.

This clonotype was observed many times. The genes are TRBV12-3 or TRBV12-4 and TRBJ2-3; D gene uncertain. V was shortened by 3 bases and J by 0 bases, with 10 bases between the two germline ends. The CDR3 consists of 15 residues. The CDR3 reads CASSLGILSTDTQYF. CDR3 coding DNA: TGTGCCAGCAGTTTGGGGATCCTGAGCACAGATACGCAGTATTTT.

This clonotype showed up many times. The V and J genes are TRBV12-3 or TRBV12-4 and TRBJ2-1, with 8 bases lining up with TRBD1. This CDR3 is built from 17 residues. With V trimmed by 5 bases and J by 0 bases, 9 bases remained unmatched. The CDR3 is CASSPPGGLSSYNEQFF. DNA for the CDR3: TGTGCCAGCAGTCCCCCAGGGGGCCTAAGCTCCTACAATGAGCAGTTCTTC.

The CDR3 protein is CASGAYNEQFF. CDR3 bases: TGTGCCAGCGGAGCTTACAATGAGCAGTTCTTC. V usage is TRBV7-2 and J usage is TRBJ2-1; no definite D call. Germline CDR1 is SGHTA and CDR2 is FQGNSA. V lost 8 bases to trimming and J lost 4 bases, with 6 bases between them. The CDR3 has 11 amino acids.

The sample holds many counts of this clonotype. The chain is built from TRBV7-8 and TRBJ2-2; no definite D call. Germline lookup yields CDR1 SGHVS and CDR2 FQNEAQ. V was clipped by 1 base and J by 4 bases, with 13 bases between them. CDR3 length: 16 residues. The CDR3 DNA reads TGTGCCAGCAGCTTAGGACTCCAGTCAGGCACCGGGGAGCTGTTTTTT. Residues: CASSLGLQSGTGELFF. The whole variable domain, filled in from reference TRBV7-8 and TRBJ2-2, reads GAGVSQSPRYKVAKRGQDVALRCDPISGHVSLFWYQQALGQGPEFLTYFQNEAQLDKSGLPSDRFFAERPEGSVSTLKIQRTQQEDSAVYLCASSLGLQSGTGELFFGEGSRLTVL.

The V call is TRBV6-5, the J call TRBJ1-5; tentative D call: TRBD1 (6 bases). In germline, CDR1 is MNHEY, CDR2 SVGAGI. The length of the CDR3 is 14 residues. The germline V and J ends were trimmed by 7 bases and 5 bases, with 15 bases remaining between them. The DNA of the CDR3 is TGTGCCAGCACCCGAGGGGGAGGGCATCAGCCCCAGCATTTT. This translates into CASTRGGGHQPQHF.

The chain recombines TRBV7-3 with TRBJ2-6, with TRBD1 matching over 8 bases. Germline V gene data show CDR1 as SGHTA and CDR2 as FQGTGA. V dropped 2 bases and J dropped 2; count of bases not matched to a gene: 2. The CDR3 is 16 residues long. CDR3 DNA: TGTGCCAGCAGCTTAGCAGGGGGCGCTGGGGCCAACGTCCTGACTTTC. Its protein is CASSLAGGAGANVLTF.

This clonotype has ten or more counts. V gene TRBV20-1 combines with J gene TRBJ2-3; D remains ambiguous. The germline V and J ends were trimmed by 3 bases and 2 bases, with 12 bases remaining between them. The CDR3 consists of 14 residues. Germline CDR1 DFQATT, CDR2 SNEGSKA (reference sequence). CDR3 nucleotides: TGCAGTGCTAGGGGCGGCGGAATCACAGATACGCAGTATTTT. It yields the protein CSARGGGITDTQYF.

The count of this clonotype is one. The chain combines TRBV4-2 with TRBJ1-1; 9 bases line up with TRBD1. The germline V gene has CDR1 LGHNA and CDR2 YNFKEQ. This CDR3 contains 15 residues. Unmatched junction bases numbered 10, after V lost 6 bases and J lost 5 bases. In nucleotides, the CDR3 is TGTGCCAGCAGGCCGACCGGGACAGGGAGAACTGAAGCTTTCTTT. The encoded protein is CASRPTGTGRTEAFF.

This clonotype occurred many times. V gene TRBV28 combines with J gene TRBJ1-1; 7 bases line up with TRBD1. This CDR3 region has 16 residues. The germline CDR1 and CDR2 sequences are MDHEN and SYDVKM. Trimming took 4 bases from V and 8 from J; bases not matched to a gene: 16. The CDR3 coding sequence is TGTGCCAGCAGTTCCCCCCAGGGGGAAATAAGGGGAGAAGCTTTCTTT. Its protein product is CASSSPQGEIRGEAFF. Based on the CDR3 plus reference TRBV28 and TRBJ1-1, the full variable domain is DVKVTQSSRYLVKRTGEKVFLECVQDMDHENMFWYRQDPGLGLRLIYFSYDVKMKEKGDIPEGYSVSREKKERFSLILESASTNQTSMYLCASSSPQGEIRGEAFFGQGTRLTVV.

The V call is TRBV20-1, the J call TRBJ2-3; 7 bases are a match to TRBD2. Germline trimming cut 6 bases from V and 0 bases from J; bases unmatched to any gene: 9. This CDR3 region has 15 residues. The germline V gene encodes CDR1 DFQATT and CDR2 SNEGSKA (reference sequence). CDR3 bases: TGCAGTGCGGGGAGGGTCTCCCTGAGCACAGATACGCAGTATTTT. It codes for CSAGRVSLSTDTQYF.

This clonotype occurred a few times. CDR3 in DNA: TGTGCCAGCACCCCGACAAGGTGGAACACTGAAGCTTTCTTT. Its translation is CASTPTRWNTEAFF. This chain links TRBV7-9 with TRBJ1-1; D remains ambiguous. CDR3 length: 14 residues. The V end was cut by 7 bases, the J end by 1 base, with 13 bases between. Germline CDR1 reads SEHNR; CDR2 reads FQNEAQ (reference sequence).

The chain combines TRBV5-6 with TRBJ1-1; D possibly corresponds to TRBD1 (6 bases). Germline values: CDR1 SGHDT, CDR2 YYEEEE. V lost 2 bases and J lost 2, with 13 bases in between. The CDR3 length is 15 residues. This CDR3 reads CASSFRTDRNTEAFF. In DNA, the CDR3 is TGTGCCAGCAGCTTCCGGACAGATAGAAACACTGAAGCTTTCTTT. Supplemented by reference TRBV5-6 and TRBJ1-1, the full variable domain reads DAGVTQSPTHLIKTRGQQVTLRCSPKSGHDTVSWYQQALGQGPQFIFQYYEEEERQRGNFPDRFSGHQFPNYSSELNVNALLLGDSALYLCASSFRTDRNTEAFFGQGTRLTVV.

This clonotype came up a few times. V usage is TRBV5-1 and J usage is TRBJ1-1; D not resolved. The germline gives CDR1 SGHRS, CDR2 YFSETQ. V shed 2 bases and J shed 4 bases, with 15 bases lying between them. This CDR3 is built from 15 residues. As DNA, the CDR3 is TGCGCCAGCAGCTTTGGCCATACCCCCCTCACTGAAGCTTTCTTT. Translated: CASSFGHTPLTEAFF. The full variable domain, with the rest looked up from reference TRBV5-1 and TRBJ1-1, is KAGVTQTPRYLIKTRGQQVTLSCSPISGHRSVSWYQQTPGQGLQFLFEYFSETQRNKGNFPGRFSGRQFSNSRSEMNVSTLELGDSALYLCASSFGHTPLTEAFFGQGTRLTVV.

This clonotype was recorded a few times. The V call is TRBV5-1, the J call TRBJ2-1, with D perhaps TRBD1 (6 bases). Germline CDR1 SGHRS, CDR2 YFSETQ. The CDR3 length is 14 residues. The V gene lost 4 bases and the J gene lost 8 bases, with 16 bases spanning the gap. Written as DNA, the CDR3 is TGCGCCAGCAGCCCGGACAGTGATTGGGATGAGCAGTTCTTC. It translates to CASSPDSDWDEQFF. The whole variable domain, filled in from reference TRBV5-1 and TRBJ2-1, reads KAGVTQTPRYLIKTRGQQVTLSCSPISGHRSVSWYQQTPGQGLQFLFEYFSETQRNKGNFPGRFSGRQFSNSRSEMNVSTLELGDSALYLCASSPDSDWDEQFFGPGTRLTVL.

This clonotype was seen at least ten times. The rearrangement links TRBV5-4 to TRBJ1-5; TRBD1 matches at 9 bases. This CDR3 spans 15 amino acids. Germline V gene lookup returns CDR1 SGHNT and CDR2 YYREEE (reference sequence). The V segment lost 0 bases and the J segment 6 bases; nucleotides outside the gene matches: 4. CDR3 residues: CASSLGTGGCQPQHF. CDR3 DNA: TGTGCCAGCAGCTTGGGCACAGGGGGCTGTCAGCCCCAGCATTTT.

The CDR3 here is CASSPPDRGRETQYF. The CDR3, as DNA: TGTGCCAGCAGTCCCCCGGACAGGGGGCGAGAGACCCAGTACTTC. The chain has TRBV12-3 or TRBV12-4 and TRBJ2-5; 11 bases fit TRBD1. V trimming: 5 bases; J trimming: 4 bases; junction bases outside the gene matches: 6. The CDR3 is 15 amino acids.

The chain is built from TRBV18 and TRBJ2-7; D unresolved. Germline V gene sequence: CDR1 KGHSH, CDR2 LQKENI. Trimming removed 3 bases at V and 3 bases at J, with 12 bases between. This CDR3 contains 14 residues. In DNA form, the CDR3 reads TGTGCCAGCTCACCCTACACAGAAAACTACGAGCAGTACTTC. The encoded protein is CASSPYTENYEQYF.

This clonotype was found a few times. V and J are TRBV6-2 or TRBV6-3 and TRBJ1-5; TRBD1 aligns across 9 bases. There are 15 residues in the CDR3. Germline V gives CDR1 MNHEY, CDR2 SVGEGT. Trimming at V came to 0 bases and at J to 5 bases, leaving 2 bases not matched to a gene. CDR3 sequence: CASSYSNRGHQPQHF. In DNA, the CDR3 is TGTGCCAGCAGTTACTCGAACAGGGGGCATCAGCCCCAGCATTTT.